The source of this T cell receptor beta chain is a study of Ad26.COV2.S vaccination and SARS-CoV-2 variants. TCRdb's table, derived via immunoSEQ multiplex PCR, lists solely in-frame clones and lacks some. Among around 340,000 clones listed, around 89% were seen once. The table lists this clone with many counts. Treatment specified: 15 to 20 received Ad26.COV2.S at low or high dose, single or two shots; 5 received placebo; per-sample allocation not given. Following the first vaccine or placebo injection, samples were taken on day 63. Within Boston, the person who donated was an adult of 18-55 years. This CDR3 spans 15 amino acids. CDR1 and CDR2 (germline): ENHRY, SYGVKD. Trimming shortened V by 0 bases and J by 0 bases, and 8 bases separated the two germline ends.

This TCR was recovered from a person aged 18 to 59 who received the Ad26.COV2.S COVID-19 vaccine or a placebo. The gene calls are TRBV10-3 and TRBJ1-1; D gene ambiguous. The sequencing here drew on peripheral blood, taken in a trial of Ad26.COV2.S vaccine versus placebo. The CDR3 spells CAISESELMNTEAFF. The CDR3 nucleotides are TGTGCCATCAGTGAGTCAGAACTCATGAACACTGAAGCTTTCTTT.